The text below deals with one T cell receptor (beta chain). Its antigen is unidentified. Primers used in a second PCR of roughly 6 to 11 cycles were a sample-barcoded 5' primer and a J-beta primer mix. Tags on each cDNA molecule came from a template-switch adaptor with 12 random nucleotides. Every sample produced at least 2.5 million CDR3-containing paired-end reads. Via MiXCR, TCRdb re-called the 5' RACE reads, giving one row per CDR3 protein. The repertoire holds approximately 880,000 distinct CDR3 sequences, about 44% seen once, with roughly 12% in the top ten. No fewer than 6 micrograms of total RNA were isolated from every sample. V lost 7 bases to trimming and J lost 7 bases, with 17 bases between them. CDR1 and CDR2 (germline): SQVTM, ANQGSEA. This CDR3 is 13 amino acids long. This entry is derived from a study of blood T cells in healthy people across ages. Findings and limits, study-wide: With naive T cell percentage, TCR beta diversity showed a strong correlation.

The sample consisted of blood. The genes are TRBV29-1 and TRBJ2-1, with a possible D match to TRBD2 (6 bases). This receptor was identified in a young man in good health. CDR3 nucleotide sequence: TGCAGCGCTAGGGACGGAGGGAGGAATGAGCAGTTCTTC. Protein: CSARDGGRNEQFF.